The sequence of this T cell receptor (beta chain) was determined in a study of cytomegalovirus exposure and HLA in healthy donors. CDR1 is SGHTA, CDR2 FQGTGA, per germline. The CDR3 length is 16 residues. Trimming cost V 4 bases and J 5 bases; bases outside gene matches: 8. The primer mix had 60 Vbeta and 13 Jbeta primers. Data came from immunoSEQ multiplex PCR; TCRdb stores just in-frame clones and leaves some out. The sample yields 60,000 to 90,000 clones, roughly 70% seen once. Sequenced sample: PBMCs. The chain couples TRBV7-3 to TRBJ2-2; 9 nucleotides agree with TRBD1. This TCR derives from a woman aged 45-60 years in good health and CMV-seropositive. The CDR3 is CASSSEGGQGTGELFF. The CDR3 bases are TGTGCCAGCAGCTCCGAGGGGGGACAGGGTACCGGGGAGCTGTTTTTT.